The source of this TCR beta chain is a study of T cell responses to AZD1222 COVID-19 vaccine. Overall study findings and caveats: Among spike-specific TCRs, nearly half reportedly target unmutated variant regions. There were vaccine-associated CD4 TCRs across spike, dominant at 160-218 and 743-854. With two AZD1222 doses given, Spike-specific TCR breadth and depth both rose.

Analysis merged second doses at about 4 or about 12 weeks. Assay used: immunoSEQ multiplex PCR; TCRdb lists only in-frame clones, some missing. The sample has 95,000 to 150,000 clones, around 85% seen once. As to this clone: The antigen is not known.

V shed 4 bases and J shed 4 bases, with 13 bases lying between them. CDR1 and CDR2 (germline): MDHEN, SYDVKM. The CDR3 has 14 residues. This specimen was peripheral blood, taken 28 days after the second AZD1222 dose. The chain employs TRBV28 and TRBJ1-1; D is uncertain. This sequence originates from an adult who received the AZD1222 COVID-19 vaccine. CDR3 amino acids: CASSSGLGTTEAFF. The CDR3 nucleotides are TGTGCCAGCAGTTCGGGTTTGGGAACCACTGAAGCTTTCTTT. The variable domain in full, with the rest retrieved from reference TRBV28 and TRBJ1-1, is DVKVTQSSRYLVKRTGEKVFLECVQDMDHENMFWYRQDPGLGLRLIYFSYDVKMKEKGDIPEGYSVSREKKERFSLILESASTNQTSMYLCASSSGLGTTEAFFGQGTRLTVV.